The present entry profiles one T cell receptor (beta chain) with its context. A few counts support this clone. Its antigen remains undetermined. One base away there is no much larger clone; base qualities are not given. The data originate from a study of blood T cell repertoires in COVID-19 (dated by TCRdb to the early 2020s). A note on the overall study: Samples covering the acute and convalescent phases of COVID-19 were provided by collaborators in the United States, Italy and Spain. Where available, HLA class I and class II types were taken from metadata supplied by the sample provider and were not determined by assay-based typing. The samples were drawn from two sources: the first 160 participants of the ongoing ImmuneRACE study, and 950 to 1,500 subjects contributed by 6 global collaborators. The repertoires were made available in a free public database intended to serve as a resource for research on the immune response to SARS-CoV-2. The material from the prospective study consisted of cDNA or gDNA derived from T cells, B-cell-depleted T cells, or PBMCs. The dataset comprised deeply sampled blood TCRbeta repertoires from subjects exposed to, actively infected with, or recovered from COVID-19. Nearly every sample came with metadata listing a de-identified subject ID, COVID-19 status, age in years and sex.

TCRbeta CDR3 regions were amplified from genomic DNA using the immunoSEQ Assay, a bias-controlled multiplex PCR. As for how the authors treated the data: Nucleated cell counts per sample were estimated from amplification of reference gene primers within the assay. Sequence reads were collapsed and filtered to measure the absolute abundance of every unique TCRbeta CDR3 rearrangement. For each sample, productive Simpson clonality was calculated by taking the square root of Simpson's diversity index across productive rearrangements. The immuneACCESS repertoire file appears here via TCRdb, limited to in-frame rearrangements. These files lack a portion of the clones; in checked studies, under half of the deficit traces to unresolved V genes, and the cause of the others is not known. V and J calls and clone size are as listed in that table; D and trimming were resolved from the DNA. The sample includes roughly 300,000 clones, with around 82% observed a single time. Roughly a tenth of the sample is taken by the ten largest.

A second Seattle source provided samples from volunteer blood donors who had recovered from COVID-19. The collaborating institutions used their own protocols to collect whole blood in K2EDTA tubes. For TCRbeta analysis, collaborators shipped samples as frozen whole blood, isolated PBMCs, or DNA extracted from either of those sample types. Findings and caveats that apply to the study as a whole: The quantity of clinical and demographic metadata differed by source and by participant and was supplied without curation.

The trim is 5 bases for V and 6 bases for J, with a gap of 17 bases between the germline ends. The germline V gene provides CDR1 SGHVS and CDR2 FNYEAQ. The CDR3 measures 15 amino acids from cysteine to phenylalanine. The only DNA kept is the CDR3, 45 bases in frame from the first base. The rearrangement joined TRBV7-6 to TRBJ2-1; TRBD1 is possibly the D segment (5 matching bases). The sequencing input was peripheral blood. This TCR came from a woman aged 50 to 60 who had recovered from COVID-19. The CDR3 protein is CASSPGAGQTNEQFF. The nucleotide sequence reads as follows: TGTGCCAGCAGCCCTGGGGCAGGCCAGACCAATGAGCAGTTCTTC.